The entry below describes one T cell receptor (beta chain). Treatment of the sample: preoperative locoregional IRX-2 cytokine immunotherapy. Preoperative locoregional IRX-2 cytokine immunotherapy was tested in the phase Ib source study. Germline V lookup: CDR1 MDHEN, CDR2 SYDVKM. The ends were cut back, 6 bases at V and 7 bases at J, with 13 bases in the middle. CDR3 length: 13 residues. The source of the sample is a study of preoperative IRX-2 immunotherapy in early breast cancer. The data were produced by immunoSEQ multiplex PCR, yet TCRdb's version contains in-frame clones alone and is incomplete. The table lists some 19,000 clones, around four fifths of them singletons.

This receptor was taken from a human donor with breast cancer. The chain carries TRBV28 and TRBJ2-4; no firm D call. Sequencing was performed on lymph node tissue, taken after IRX-2 immunotherapy. The CDR3 DNA reads as TGTGCCAGCAGGCTAAGGAGTTTCAACATTCAGTACTTC. Translation gives CASRLRSFNIQYF.